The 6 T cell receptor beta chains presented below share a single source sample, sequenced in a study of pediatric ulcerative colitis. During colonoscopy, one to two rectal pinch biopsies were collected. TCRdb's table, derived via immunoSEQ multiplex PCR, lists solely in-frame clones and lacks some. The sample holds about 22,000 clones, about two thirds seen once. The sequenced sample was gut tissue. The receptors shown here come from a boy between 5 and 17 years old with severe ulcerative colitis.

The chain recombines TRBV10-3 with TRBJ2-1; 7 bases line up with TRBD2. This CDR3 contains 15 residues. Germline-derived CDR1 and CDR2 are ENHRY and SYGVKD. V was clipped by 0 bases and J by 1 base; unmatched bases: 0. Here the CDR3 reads CAISESGGSYNEQFF. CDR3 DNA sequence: TGTGCCATCAGTGAGTCGGGGGGGTCCTACAATGAGCAGTTCTTC.

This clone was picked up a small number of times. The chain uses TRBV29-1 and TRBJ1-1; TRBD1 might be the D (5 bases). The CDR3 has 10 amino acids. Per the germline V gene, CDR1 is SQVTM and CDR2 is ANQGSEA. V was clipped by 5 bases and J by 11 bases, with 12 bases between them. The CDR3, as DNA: TGCAGCGTTTACGACAGTAGGGCTTTCTTT. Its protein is CSVYDSRAFF.

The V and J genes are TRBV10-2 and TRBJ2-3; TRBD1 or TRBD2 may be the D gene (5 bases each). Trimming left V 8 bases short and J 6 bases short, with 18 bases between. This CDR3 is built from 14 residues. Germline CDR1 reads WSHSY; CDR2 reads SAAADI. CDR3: CASSRGAGVDTQYF. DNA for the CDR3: TGCGCCAGCTCGAGGGGTGCCGGGGTGGATACGCAGTATTTT.

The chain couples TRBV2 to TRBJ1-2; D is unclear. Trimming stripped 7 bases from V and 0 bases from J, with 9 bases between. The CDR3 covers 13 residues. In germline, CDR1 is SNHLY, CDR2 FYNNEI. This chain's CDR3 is CASNYKPNYGYTF. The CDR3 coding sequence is TGTGCCAGCAATTACAAGCCTAACTATGGCTACACCTTC.

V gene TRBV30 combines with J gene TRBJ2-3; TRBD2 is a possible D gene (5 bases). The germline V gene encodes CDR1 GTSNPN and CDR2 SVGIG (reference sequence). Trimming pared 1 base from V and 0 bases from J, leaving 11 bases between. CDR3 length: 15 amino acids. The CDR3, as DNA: TGTGCCTGGAGTGGCGGGCGGTTTAGCACAGATACGCAGTATTTT. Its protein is CAWSGGRFSTDTQYF.

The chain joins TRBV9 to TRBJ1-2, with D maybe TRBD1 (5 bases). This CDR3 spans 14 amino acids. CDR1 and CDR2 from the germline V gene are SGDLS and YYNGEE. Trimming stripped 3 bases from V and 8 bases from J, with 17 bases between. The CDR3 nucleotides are TGTGCCAGCAGCGGACCTCAGGGACTGAAAGGCTACACCTTC. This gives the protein CASSGPQGLKGYTF.